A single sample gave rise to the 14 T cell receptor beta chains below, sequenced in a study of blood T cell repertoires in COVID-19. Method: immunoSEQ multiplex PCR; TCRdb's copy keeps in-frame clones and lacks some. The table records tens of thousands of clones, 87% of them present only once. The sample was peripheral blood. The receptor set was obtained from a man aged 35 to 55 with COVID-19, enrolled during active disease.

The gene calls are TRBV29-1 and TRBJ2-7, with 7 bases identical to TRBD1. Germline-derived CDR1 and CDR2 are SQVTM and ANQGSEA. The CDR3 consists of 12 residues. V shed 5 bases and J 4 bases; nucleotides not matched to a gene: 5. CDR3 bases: TGCAGCGTTACGACAGGGAAATACGAGCAGTACTTC. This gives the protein CSVTTGKYEQYF.

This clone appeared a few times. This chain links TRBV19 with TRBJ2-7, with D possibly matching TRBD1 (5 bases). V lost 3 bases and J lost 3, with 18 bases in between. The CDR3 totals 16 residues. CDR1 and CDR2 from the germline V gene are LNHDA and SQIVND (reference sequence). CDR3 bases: TGTGCCAGTAGTATGGTTTTTGACAGTCGCCTCTACGAGCAGTACTTC. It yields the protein CASSMVFDSRLYEQYF.

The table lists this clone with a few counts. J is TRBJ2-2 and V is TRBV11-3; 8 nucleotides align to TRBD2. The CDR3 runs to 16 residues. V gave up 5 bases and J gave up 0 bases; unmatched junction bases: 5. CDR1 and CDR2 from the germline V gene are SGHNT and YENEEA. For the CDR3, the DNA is TGTGCCAGCAGCACGCTCGGGGGGGCGAACACCGGGGAGCTGTTTTTT. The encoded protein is CASSTLGGANTGELFF. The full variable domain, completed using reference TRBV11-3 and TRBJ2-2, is EAGVVQSPRYKIIEKKQPVAFWCNPISGHNTLYWYLQNLGQGPELLIRYENEEAVDDSQLPKDRFSAERLKGVDSTLKIQPAELGDSAVYLCASSTLGGANTGELFFGEGSRLTVL.

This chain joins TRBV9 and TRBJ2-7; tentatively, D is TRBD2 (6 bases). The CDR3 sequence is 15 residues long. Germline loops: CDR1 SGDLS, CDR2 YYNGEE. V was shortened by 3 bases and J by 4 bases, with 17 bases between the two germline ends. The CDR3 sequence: CASSGPGRGTYEQYF. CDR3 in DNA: TGTGCCAGCAGCGGGCCGGGACGGGGGACTTACGAGCAGTACTTC. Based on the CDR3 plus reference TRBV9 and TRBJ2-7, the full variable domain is DSGVTQTPKHLITATGQRVTLRCSPRSGDLSVYWYQQSLDQGLQFLIQYYNGEERAKGNILERFSAQQFPDLHSELNLSSLELGDSALYFCASSGPGRGTYEQYFGPGTRLTVT.

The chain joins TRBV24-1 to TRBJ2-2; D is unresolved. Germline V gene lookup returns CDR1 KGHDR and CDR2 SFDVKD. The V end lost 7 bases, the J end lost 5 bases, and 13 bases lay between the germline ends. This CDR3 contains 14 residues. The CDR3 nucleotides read TGTGCCACCAGGGGCGCTGTGGCGACCGGGGAGCTGTTTTTT. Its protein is CATRGAVATGELFF.

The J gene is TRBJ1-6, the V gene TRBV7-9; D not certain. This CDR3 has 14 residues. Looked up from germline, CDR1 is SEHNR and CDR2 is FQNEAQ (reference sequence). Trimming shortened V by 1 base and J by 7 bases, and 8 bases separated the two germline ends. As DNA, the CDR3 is TGTGCCAGCAGCTTAGGGTTCGAGAATTCACCCCTCCACTTT. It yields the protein CASSLGFENSPLHF.

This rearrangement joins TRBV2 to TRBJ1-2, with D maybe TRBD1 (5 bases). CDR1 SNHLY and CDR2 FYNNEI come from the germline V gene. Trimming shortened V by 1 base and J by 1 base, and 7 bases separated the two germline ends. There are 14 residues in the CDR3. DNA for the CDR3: TGTGCCAGCAGTGAAGGCAGGGATAACTATGGCTACACCTTC. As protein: CASSEGRDNYGYTF.

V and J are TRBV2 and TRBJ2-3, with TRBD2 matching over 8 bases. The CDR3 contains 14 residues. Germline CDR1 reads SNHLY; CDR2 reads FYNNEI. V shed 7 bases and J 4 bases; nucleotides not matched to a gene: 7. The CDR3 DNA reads TGTGCCAGCACATGGAGCGGGGGCGCAGATACGCAGTATTTT. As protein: CASTWSGGADTQYF.

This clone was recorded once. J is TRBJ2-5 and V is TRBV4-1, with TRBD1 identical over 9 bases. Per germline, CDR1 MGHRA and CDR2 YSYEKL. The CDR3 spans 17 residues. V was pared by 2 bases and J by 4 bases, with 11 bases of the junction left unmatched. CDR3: CASSQQLGDRAGETQYF. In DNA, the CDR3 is TGCGCCAGCAGCCAACAACTGGGGGACAGGGCTGGAGAGACCCAGTACTTC.

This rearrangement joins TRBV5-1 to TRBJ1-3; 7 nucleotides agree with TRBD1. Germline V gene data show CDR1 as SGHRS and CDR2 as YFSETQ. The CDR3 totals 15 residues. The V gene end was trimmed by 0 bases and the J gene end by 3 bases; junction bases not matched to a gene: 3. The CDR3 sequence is CASSLEAGGGNTIYF. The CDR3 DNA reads TGCGCCAGCAGCTTGGAGGCAGGGGGTGGAAACACCATATATTTT.

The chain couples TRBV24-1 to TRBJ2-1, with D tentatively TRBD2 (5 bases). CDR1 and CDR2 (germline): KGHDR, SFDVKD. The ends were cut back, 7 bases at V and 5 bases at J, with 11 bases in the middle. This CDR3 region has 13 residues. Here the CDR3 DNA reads TGTGCCACCAGCTTTACTAGTAACAATGAGCAGTTCTTC. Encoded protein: CATSFTSNNEQFF.

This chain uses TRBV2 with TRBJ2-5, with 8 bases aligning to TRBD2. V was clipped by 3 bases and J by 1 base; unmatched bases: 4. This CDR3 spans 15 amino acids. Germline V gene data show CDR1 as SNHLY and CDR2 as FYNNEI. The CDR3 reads CASSDPGGSQETQYF. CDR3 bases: TGTGCCAGCAGTGATCCGGGGGGGTCCCAAGAGACCCAGTACTTC. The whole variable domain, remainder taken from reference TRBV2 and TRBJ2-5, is EPEVTQTPSHQVTQMGQEVILRCVPISNHLYFYWYRQILGQKVEFLVSFYNNEISEKSEIFDDQFSVERPDGSNFTLKIRSTKLEDSAMYFCASSDPGGSQETQYFGPGTRLLVL.

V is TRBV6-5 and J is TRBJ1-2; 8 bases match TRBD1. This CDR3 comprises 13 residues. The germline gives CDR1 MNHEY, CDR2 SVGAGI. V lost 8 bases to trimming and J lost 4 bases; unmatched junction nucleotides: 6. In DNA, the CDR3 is TGTGCCAGCCCCACGCAGGGGGCCTATGGCTACACCTTC. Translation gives CASPTQGAYGYTF.

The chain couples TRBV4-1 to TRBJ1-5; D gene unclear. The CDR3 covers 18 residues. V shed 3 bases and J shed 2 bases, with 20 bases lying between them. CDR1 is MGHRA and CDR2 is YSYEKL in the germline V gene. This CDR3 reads CASSQIWGREVGNQPQHF. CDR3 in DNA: TGCGCCAGCAGCCAGATTTGGGGAAGGGAGGTTGGCAATCAGCCCCAGCATTTT.